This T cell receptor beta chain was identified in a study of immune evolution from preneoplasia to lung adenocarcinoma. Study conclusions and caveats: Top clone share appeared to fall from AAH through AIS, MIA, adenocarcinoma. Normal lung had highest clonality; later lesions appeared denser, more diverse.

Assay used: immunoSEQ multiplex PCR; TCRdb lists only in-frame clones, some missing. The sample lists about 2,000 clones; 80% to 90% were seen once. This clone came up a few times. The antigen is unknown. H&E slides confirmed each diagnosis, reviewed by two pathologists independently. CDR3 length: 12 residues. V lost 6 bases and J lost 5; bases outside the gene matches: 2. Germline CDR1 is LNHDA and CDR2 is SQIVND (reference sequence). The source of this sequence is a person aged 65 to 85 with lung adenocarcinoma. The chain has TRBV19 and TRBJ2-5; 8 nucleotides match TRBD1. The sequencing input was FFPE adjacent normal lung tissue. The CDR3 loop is CASRGTGETQYF. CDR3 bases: TGTGCCAGTAGGGGGACAGGCGAGACCCAGTACTTC.